Sequencing of this TCR beta chain was carried out in a study of T cell changes during pregnancy in multiple sclerosis (dated 2019 in TCRdb). With respect to the entire study: The study examined how the T cell repertoire changed over the course of pregnancy in women with multiple sclerosis.

Libraries were built with the immunoSEQ multiplex PCR assay. TCRdb retrieved this table from immuneACCESS and kept in-frame rearrangements only. Not all clones are present; in checked studies, unresolved V genes account for under half, and no reason is known for the remainder. The sample table shows roughly 72,000 clones, and more than 70% are seen once. The ten most abundant clones make up 0.7% to 0.9% of the sample. For this clone: The antigen it binds to is not known. The sample holds no much larger clone one base away, and base qualities are not on file.

This clonotype was sampled from a female donor in good health, enrolled as a control in a pregnancy study. Sequencing used peripheral blood, obtained in the first trimester of pregnancy.

The CDR3 has the sequence CASSPPLRAQETQYF. The DNA sequence reads TGTGCCAGCAGCCCGCCCCTCAGGGCCCAAGAGACCCAGTACTTC. The chain joins TRBV7-2 to TRBJ2-5, with TRBD1 as a weak D call on 5 bases. V is pared back by 5 bases and J by 1 base, with 14 bases lying between the germline termini. CDR1 and CDR2 were assigned from the germline V gene as SGHTA and FQGNSA. The CDR3 runs 15 residues from the cysteine to the phenylalanine. Only the CDR3 portion is preserved as DNA: 45 bases, with reading frame beginning at the first base.